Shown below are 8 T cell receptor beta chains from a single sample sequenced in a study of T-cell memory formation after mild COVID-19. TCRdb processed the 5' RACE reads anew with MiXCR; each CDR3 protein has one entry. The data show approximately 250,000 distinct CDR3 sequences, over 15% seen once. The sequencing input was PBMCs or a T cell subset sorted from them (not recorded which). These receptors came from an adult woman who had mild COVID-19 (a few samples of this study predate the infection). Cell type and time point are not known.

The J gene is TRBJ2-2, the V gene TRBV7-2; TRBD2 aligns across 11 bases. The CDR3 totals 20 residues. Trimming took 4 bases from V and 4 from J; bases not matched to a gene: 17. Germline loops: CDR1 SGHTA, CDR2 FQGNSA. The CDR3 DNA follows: TGTGCCAGCAGCTCCTCTCCCCCCTCCACTAGCGGGAGAGGCACCGGGGAGCTGTTTTTT. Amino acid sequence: CASSSSPPSTSGRGTGELFF.

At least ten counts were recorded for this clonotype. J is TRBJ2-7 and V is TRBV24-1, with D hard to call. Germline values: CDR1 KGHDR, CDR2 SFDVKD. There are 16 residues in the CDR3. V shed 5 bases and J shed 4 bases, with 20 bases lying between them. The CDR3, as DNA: TGTGCCACCAGTGGGGAAGCAGGAGCCAAAGAATACGAGCAGTACTTC. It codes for CATSGEAGAKEYEQYF.

CDR3 residues: CASSHPGTSTDTQYF. The CDR3 nucleotides are TGTGCCAGCAGCCATCCCGGCACTAGCACAGATACGCAGTATTTT. This sequence joins TRBV3-1 and TRBJ2-3, with D uncertain. The CDR3 loop spans 15 amino acids. V was clipped by 3 bases and J by 0 bases, with 10 bases between them. Germline CDR1 reads LGHDT; CDR2 reads YNNKEL (reference sequence).

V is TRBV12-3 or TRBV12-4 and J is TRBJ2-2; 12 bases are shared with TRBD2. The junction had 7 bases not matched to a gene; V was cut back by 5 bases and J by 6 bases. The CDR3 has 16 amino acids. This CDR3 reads CASSQWTSGIAGELFF. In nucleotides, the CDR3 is TGTGCCAGCAGTCAATGGACTAGCGGGATAGCCGGGGAGCTGTTTTTT.

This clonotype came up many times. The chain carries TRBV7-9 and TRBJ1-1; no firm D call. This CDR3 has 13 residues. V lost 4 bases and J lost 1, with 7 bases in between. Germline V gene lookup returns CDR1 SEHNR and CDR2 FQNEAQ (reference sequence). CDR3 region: CASSSIKNTEAFF. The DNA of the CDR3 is TGTGCCAGCAGCTCCATTAAGAACACTGAAGCTTTCTTT.

For the CDR3, the DNA is TGTGCCAGCAGCTCCCTACAACTAGCGGGAGTAAATGAGCAGTTCTTC. Its protein product is CASSSLQLAGVNEQFF. The J gene is TRBJ2-1, the V gene TRBV7-9, with 11 positions matching TRBD2. Per the germline V gene, CDR1 is SEHNR and CDR2 is FQNEAQ (reference sequence). V trimming: 4 bases; J trimming: 7 bases; junction bases outside the gene matches: 9. This CDR3 spans 16 amino acids.

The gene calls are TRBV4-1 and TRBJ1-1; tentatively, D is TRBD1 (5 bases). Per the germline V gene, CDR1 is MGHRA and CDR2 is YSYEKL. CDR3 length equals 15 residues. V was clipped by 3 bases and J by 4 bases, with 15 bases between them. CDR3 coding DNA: TGCGCCAGCAGCCAGGGGCGGGACTTTTTCACTGAAGCTTTCTTT. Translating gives CASSQGRDFFTEAFF.

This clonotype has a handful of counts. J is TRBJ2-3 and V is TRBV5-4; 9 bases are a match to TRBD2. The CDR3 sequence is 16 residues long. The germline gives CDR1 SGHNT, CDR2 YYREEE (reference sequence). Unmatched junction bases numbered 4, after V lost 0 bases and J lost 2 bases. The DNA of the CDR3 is TGTGCCAGCAGCTTGGGTGCTAGCGGGAACACAGATACGCAGTATTTT. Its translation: CASSLGASGNTDTQYF.